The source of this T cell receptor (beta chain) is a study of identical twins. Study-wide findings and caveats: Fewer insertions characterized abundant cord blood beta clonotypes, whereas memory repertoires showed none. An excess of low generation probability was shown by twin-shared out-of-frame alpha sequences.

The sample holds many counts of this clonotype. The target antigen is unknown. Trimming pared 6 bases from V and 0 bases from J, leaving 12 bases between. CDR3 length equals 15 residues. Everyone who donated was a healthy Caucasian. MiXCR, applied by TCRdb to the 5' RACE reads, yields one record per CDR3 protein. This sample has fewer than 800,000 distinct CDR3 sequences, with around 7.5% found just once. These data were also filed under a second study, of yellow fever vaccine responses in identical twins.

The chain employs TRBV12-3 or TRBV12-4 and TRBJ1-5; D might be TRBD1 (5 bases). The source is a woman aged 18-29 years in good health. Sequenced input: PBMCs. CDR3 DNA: TGTGCCAGCAGCGCGGGGGGTAGTAGCAATCAGCCCCAGCATTTT. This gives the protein CASSAGGSSNQPQHF.